This TCR beta chain was recorded in a study of OX40 agonist ivuxolimab in advanced cancers. Background on the study: There were three patients with partial responses, one having hepatocellular carcinoma and two cutaneous melanoma.

Profiled with immunoSEQ multiplex PCR; TCRdb holds only in-frame clones, not every one. The sample has about 30,000 clones; roughly 80% are singletons. Overall study results and limits: There were, on average, more expanded clones in CD8+ T cells than in CD4+. Part of the nonresponder group also had normalized T-cell clonal expansion that was low.

Comments on this clone: Its antigen is still unknown.

Looked up from germline, CDR1 is SGHAT and CDR2 is FQNNGV. The CDR3 contains 13 residues. With 0 bases removed from V and 2 bases from J, the gap between germline ends came to 5 bases. The sequence came from an adult with an advanced solid tumor such as melanoma, head and neck, liver or kidney cancer. This material consisted of CD4+ or CD8+ T cells sorted from blood, taken in a trial of the OX40 agonist ivuxolimab. V is TRBV11-2 and J is TRBJ2-7; D is unclear. The CDR3 DNA reads as TGTGCCAGCAGCTTAGACAACGCCTACGAGCAGTACTTC. Encoded protein: CASSLDNAYEQYF.